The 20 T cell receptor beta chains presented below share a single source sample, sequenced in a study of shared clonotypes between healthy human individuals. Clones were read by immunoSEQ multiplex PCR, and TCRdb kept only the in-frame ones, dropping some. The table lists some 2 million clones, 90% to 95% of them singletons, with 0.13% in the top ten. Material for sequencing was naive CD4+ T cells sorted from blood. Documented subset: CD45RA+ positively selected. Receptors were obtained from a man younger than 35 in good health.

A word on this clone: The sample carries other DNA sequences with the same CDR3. In DNA form, the CDR3 reads TGTGCCAGCAGTGCGGGCCTTAGCACAGATACGCAGTATTTT. As protein: CASSAGLSTDTQYF. The V gene is TRBV11-2, the J gene TRBJ2-3; TRBD2 is a possible D gene (5 bases). The CDR3 is 14 residues long. The germline V gene has CDR1 SGHAT and CDR2 FQNNGV. The V end was cut by 6 bases, the J end by 0 bases, with 10 bases between.

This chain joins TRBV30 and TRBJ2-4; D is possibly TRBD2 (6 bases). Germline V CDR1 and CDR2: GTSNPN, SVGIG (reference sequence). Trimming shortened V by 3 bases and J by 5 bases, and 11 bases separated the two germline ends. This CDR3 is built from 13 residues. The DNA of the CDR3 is TGTGCCTGGAGCTTGGGACTTGAAAACATTCAGTACTTC. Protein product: CAWSLGLENIQYF.

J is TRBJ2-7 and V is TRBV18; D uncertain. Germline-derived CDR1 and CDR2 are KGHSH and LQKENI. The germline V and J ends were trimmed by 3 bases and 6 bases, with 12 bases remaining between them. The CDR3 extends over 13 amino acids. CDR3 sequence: CASSPTTGIEQYF. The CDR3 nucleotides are TGTGCCAGCTCACCGACGACTGGGATCGAGCAGTACTTC.

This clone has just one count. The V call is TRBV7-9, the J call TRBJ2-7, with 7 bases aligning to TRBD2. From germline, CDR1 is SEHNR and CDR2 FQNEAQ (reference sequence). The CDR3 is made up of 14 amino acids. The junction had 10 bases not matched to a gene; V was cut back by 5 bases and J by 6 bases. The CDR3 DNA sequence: TGTGCCAGCAGCCCCTCGGGACTAACCGTCGAGCAGTACTTC. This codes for CASSPSGLTVEQYF.

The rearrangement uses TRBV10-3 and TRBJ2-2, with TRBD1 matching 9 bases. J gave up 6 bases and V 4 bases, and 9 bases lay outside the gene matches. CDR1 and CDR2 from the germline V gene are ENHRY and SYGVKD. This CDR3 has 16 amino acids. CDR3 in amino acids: CAISGTRDRVAGELFF. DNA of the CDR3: TGTGCCATCAGTGGGACCCGGGACAGGGTGGCCGGGGAGCTGTTTTTT.

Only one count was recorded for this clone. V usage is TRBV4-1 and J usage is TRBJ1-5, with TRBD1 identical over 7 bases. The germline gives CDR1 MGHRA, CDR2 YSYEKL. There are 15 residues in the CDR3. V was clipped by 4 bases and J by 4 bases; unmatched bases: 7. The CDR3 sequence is CASSLKGTANQPQHF. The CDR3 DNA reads TGCGCCAGCAGCCTTAAAGGGACAGCTAATCAGCCCCAGCATTTT.

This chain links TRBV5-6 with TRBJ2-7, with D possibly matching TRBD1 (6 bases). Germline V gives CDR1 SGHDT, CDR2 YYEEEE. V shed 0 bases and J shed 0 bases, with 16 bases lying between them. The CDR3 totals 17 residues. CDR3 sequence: CASSLVAGTISSYEQYF. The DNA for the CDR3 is TGTGCCAGCAGCTTGGTGGCAGGGACAATAAGCTCCTACGAGCAGTACTTC.

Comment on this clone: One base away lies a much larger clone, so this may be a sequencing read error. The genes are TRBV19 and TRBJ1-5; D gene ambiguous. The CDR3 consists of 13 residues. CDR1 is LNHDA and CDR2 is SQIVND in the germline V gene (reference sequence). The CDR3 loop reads CAGSLARNQPQHF. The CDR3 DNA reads TGTGCCGGTAGTTTGGCTCGCAATCAGCCCCAGCATTTT.

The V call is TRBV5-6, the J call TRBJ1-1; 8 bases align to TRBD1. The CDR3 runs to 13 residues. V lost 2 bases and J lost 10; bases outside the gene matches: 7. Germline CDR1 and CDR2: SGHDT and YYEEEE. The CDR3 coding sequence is TGTGCCAGCAGCTTCATCAGGGGGCGGGGAGCTTTCTTT. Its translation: CASSFIRGRGAFF.

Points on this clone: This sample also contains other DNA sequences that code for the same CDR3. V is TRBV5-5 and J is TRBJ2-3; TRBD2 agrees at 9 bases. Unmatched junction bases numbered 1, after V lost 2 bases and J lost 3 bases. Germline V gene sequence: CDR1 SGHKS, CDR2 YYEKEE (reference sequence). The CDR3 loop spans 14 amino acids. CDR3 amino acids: CASSLAGGTDTQYF. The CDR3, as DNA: TGTGCCAGCAGCTTAGCGGGAGGAACAGATACGCAGTATTTT.

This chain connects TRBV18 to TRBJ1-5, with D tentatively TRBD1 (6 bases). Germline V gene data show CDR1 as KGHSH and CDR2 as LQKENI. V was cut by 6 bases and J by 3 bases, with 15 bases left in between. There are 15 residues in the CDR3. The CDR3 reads CASSDRTLSNQPQHF. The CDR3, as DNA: TGTGCCAGCTCCGACAGGACCCTTTCCAATCAGCCCCAGCATTTT.

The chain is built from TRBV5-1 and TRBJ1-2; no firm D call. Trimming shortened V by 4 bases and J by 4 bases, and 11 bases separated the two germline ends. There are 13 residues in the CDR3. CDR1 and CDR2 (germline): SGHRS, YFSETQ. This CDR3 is CASSPGVRYGYTF. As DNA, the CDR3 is TGCGCCAGCAGCCCTGGGGTGCGCTATGGCTACACCTTC.

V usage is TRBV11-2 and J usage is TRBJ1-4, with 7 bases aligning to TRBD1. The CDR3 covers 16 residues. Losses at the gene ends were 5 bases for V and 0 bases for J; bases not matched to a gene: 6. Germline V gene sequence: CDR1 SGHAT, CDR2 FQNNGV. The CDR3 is CASSKQGVATNEKLFF. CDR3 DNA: TGTGCCAGCAGCAAGCAGGGGGTGGCAACTAATGAAAAACTGTTTTTT.

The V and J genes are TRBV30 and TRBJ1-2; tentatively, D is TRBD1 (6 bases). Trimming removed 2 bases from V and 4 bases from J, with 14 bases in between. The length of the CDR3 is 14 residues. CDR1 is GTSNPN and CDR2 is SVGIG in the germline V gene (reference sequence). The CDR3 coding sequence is TGTGCCTGGAGTACGCAGGGGTCTACCTATGGCTACACCTTC. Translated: CAWSTQGSTYGYTF.

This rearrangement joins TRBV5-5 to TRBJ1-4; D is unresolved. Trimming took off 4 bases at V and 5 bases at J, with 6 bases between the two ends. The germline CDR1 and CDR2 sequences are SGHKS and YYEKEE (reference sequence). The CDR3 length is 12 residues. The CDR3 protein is CASSPRNEKLFF. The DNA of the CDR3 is TGTGCCAGCAGCCCCAGGAATGAAAAACTGTTTTTT.

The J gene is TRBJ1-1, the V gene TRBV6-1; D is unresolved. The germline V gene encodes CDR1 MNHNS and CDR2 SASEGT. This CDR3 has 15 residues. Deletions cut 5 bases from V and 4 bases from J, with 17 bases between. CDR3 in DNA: TGTGCCAGCAGTCGGTTCAGCGAACGGGGCACTGAAGCTTTCTTT. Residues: CASSRFSERGTEAFF.

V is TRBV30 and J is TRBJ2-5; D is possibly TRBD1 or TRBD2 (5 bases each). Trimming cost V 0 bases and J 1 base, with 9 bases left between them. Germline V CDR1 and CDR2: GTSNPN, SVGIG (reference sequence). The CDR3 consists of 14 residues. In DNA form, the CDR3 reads TGTGCCTGGAGTGTGGCAGGGAGCCAAGAGACCCAGTACTTC. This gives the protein CAWSVAGSQETQYF.

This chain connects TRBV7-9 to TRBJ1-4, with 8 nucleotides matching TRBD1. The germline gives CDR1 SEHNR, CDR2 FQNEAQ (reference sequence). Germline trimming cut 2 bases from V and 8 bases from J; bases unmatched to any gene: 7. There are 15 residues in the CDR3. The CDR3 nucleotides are TGTGCCAGCAGCTTATCCGGACAGGGTTGGGAAAAACTGTTTTTT. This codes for CASSLSGQGWEKLFF. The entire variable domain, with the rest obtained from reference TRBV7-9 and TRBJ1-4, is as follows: DTGVSQNPRHKITKRGQNVTFRCDPISEHNRLYWYRQTLGQGPEFLTYFQNEAQLEKSRLLSDRFSAERPKGSFSTLEIQRTEQGDSAMYLCASSLSGQGWEKLFFGSGTQLSVL.

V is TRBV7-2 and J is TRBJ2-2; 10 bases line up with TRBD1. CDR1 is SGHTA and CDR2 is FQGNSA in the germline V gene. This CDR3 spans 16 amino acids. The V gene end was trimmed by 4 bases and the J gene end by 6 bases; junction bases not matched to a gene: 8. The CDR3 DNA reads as TGTGCCAGCAGCTCAACCCGGGACAGGGGCGCCGGGGAGCTGTTTTTT. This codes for CASSSTRDRGAGELFF.

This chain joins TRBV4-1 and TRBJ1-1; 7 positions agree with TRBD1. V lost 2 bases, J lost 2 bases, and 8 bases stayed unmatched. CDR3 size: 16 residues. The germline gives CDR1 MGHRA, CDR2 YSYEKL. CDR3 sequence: CASSQFPRTGNTEAFF. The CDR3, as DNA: TGCGCCAGCAGCCAATTCCCGCGGACAGGTAACACTGAAGCTTTCTTT.